The source of this T cell receptor (beta chain) is a study of T cell changes during pregnancy in multiple sclerosis. Clones were read by immunoSEQ multiplex PCR, and TCRdb kept only the in-frame ones, dropping some. In the table there are around 70,000 clones, about 92% of which are singletons. Per the germline V gene, CDR1 is MDHEN and CDR2 is SYDVKM. The CDR3 contains 17 residues. Trimming took 5 bases from V and 4 from J; bases not matched to a gene: 13. The source was peripheral blood, collected before pregnancy. The genes are TRBV28 and TRBJ1-5; 8 nucleotides align to TRBD1. The source of this sequence is a female donor with multiple sclerosis, enrolled in a pregnancy study. The CDR3 sequence: CASSPFPRGRRNQPQHF. Here the CDR3 DNA reads TGTGCCAGCAGTCCTTTCCCCAGGGGGCGTCGGAATCAGCCCCAGCATTTT.